Presented here are 20 T cell receptor beta chains from one specimen sequenced in a study of CD8 T cells in Susac syndrome. Random-hexamer reverse transcription was applied to roughly 0.5 to 1 ug RNA. One entry per CDR3 protein, called by TCRdb with MiXCR from the immunoSEQ multiplex PCR reads. The top ten hold around 0.21% of the sample, which has 250,000 to 300,000 distinct CDR3 sequences, approximately 85% seen once. What was sequenced was CD8+ T cells from PBMCs. The receptors originated from a human donor with multiple sclerosis.

This chain uses TRBV28 with TRBJ1-4, with TRBD1 matching over 7 bases. The CDR3 has 14 residues. The J segment lost 12 bases and the V segment lost 5 bases, leaving 12 bases of the junction unmatched. The V gene's germline CDR1 is MDHEN and CDR2 SYDVKM. This CDR3 is CASSMTGSASELFF. The CDR3 bases are TGTGCCAGCAGTATGACAGGGAGCGCCAGCGAACTGTTTTTT.

V usage is TRBV13 and J usage is TRBJ2-3; 10 positions match TRBD1. The junction had 4 bases not matched to a gene; V was cut back by 5 bases and J by 5 bases. This CDR3 comprises 14 residues. CDR1 PRHDT and CDR2 FYEKMQ come from the germline V gene (reference sequence). The CDR3 DNA reads TGTGCCAGCAGCCCAGGGACAGGGGAAGATACGCAGTATTTT. This gives the protein CASSPGTGEDTQYF.

V gene TRBV28 combines with J gene TRBJ2-7; 9 positions agree with TRBD2. Germline lookup yields CDR1 MDHEN and CDR2 SYDVKM. The CDR3 spans 16 residues. V was pared by 3 bases and J by 1 base, with 7 bases of the junction left unmatched. The CDR3 sequence: CASSFGTSLPSYEQYF. In DNA form, the CDR3 reads TGTGCCAGCAGTTTCGGGACTAGCCTACCTTCCTACGAGCAGTACTTC.

The V gene is TRBV27, the J gene TRBJ2-5, with no clear D. The germline V gene has CDR1 MNHEY and CDR2 SMNVEV (reference sequence). The CDR3 spans 14 residues. Deletions cut 3 bases from V and 1 base from J, with 9 bases between. CDR3 in amino acids: CASSLGRAQETQYF. In DNA form, the CDR3 reads TGTGCCAGCAGTTTGGGAAGGGCCCAAGAGACCCAGTACTTC.

The chain joins TRBV20-1 to TRBJ2-7; 7 bases match TRBD1. V was pared by 2 bases and J by 2 bases, with 6 bases of the junction left unmatched. CDR1 and CDR2 from the germline V gene are DFQATT and SNEGSKA (reference sequence). This CDR3 spans 14 amino acids. This CDR3 reads CSARSRDRTYEQYF. DNA for the CDR3: TGCAGTGCTAGATCACGGGACAGAACCTACGAGCAGTACTTC.

This clonotype was seen just once. This chain connects TRBV4-1 to TRBJ1-2; D remains unclear. CDR1 MGHRA and CDR2 YSYEKL come from the germline V gene. Trimming stripped 0 bases from V and 0 bases from J, with 5 bases between. The CDR3 is made up of 14 amino acids. The chain's CDR3 is CASSQEAANYGYTF. DNA for the CDR3: TGCGCCAGCAGCCAAGAGGCGGCTAACTATGGCTACACCTTC.

This clonotype was seen only once. The CDR3 DNA follows: TGTGCCAGCAGCTTAGGGAGACTAGCGGGCCGCACAGATACGCAGTATTTT. It encodes CASSLGRLAGRTDTQYF. This chain links TRBV7-6 with TRBJ2-3; 10 nucleotides agree with TRBD2. With 1 base clipped from V and 1 base from J, the junction kept 5 bases outside the gene matches. Germline loops: CDR1 SGHVS, CDR2 FNYEAQ. The length of the CDR3 is 17 residues.

This rearrangement joins TRBV15 to TRBJ1-2, with 8 positions matching TRBD1. The CDR3 contains 16 residues. Unmatched junction bases numbered 12, after V lost 5 bases and J lost 4 bases. The V gene's germline CDR1 is LNHNV and CDR2 YYDKDF (reference sequence). CDR3 in DNA: TGTGCCACCAGCGCTGAAGGACAGGGTTCGGGCTATGGCTACACCTTC. Protein: CATSAEGQGSGYGYTF.

The chain uses TRBV4-3 and TRBJ2-7; TRBD2 might be the D (6 bases). V lost 0 bases, J lost 4 bases, and 19 bases lay in between. The CDR3 has 17 residues. Germline V gives CDR1 LGHNA, CDR2 YSLEER. DNA for the CDR3: TGCGCCAGCAGCCAAGATTGGGAGGAAATGGGGCGATACGAGCAGTACTTC. Protein sequence: CASSQDWEEMGRYEQYF.

The gene calls are TRBV28 and TRBJ2-7; possible D gene TRBD2, 6 bases. The CDR3 has 12 amino acids. Trimming took 9 bases from V and 4 from J, leaving 13 bases between them. Germline CDR1 reads MDHEN; CDR2 reads SYDVKM. The CDR3 DNA sequence: TGTGCCAGTAAGCCCGGGGGATACGAGCAGTACTTC. This translates into CASKPGGYEQYF.

V is TRBV27 and J is TRBJ2-7; perhaps TRBD2 as D (6 bases). The CDR3 loop spans 16 amino acids. The germline gives CDR1 MNHEY, CDR2 SMNVEV (reference sequence). Trimming removed 1 base from V and 2 bases from J, with 15 bases in between. CDR3 in amino acids: CASSLWYSGRAYEQYF. Here the CDR3 DNA reads TGTGCCAGCAGTTTATGGTATAGCGGTAGAGCCTACGAGCAGTACTTC.

This clonotype was seen once. The chain joins TRBV28 to TRBJ1-5; the match to TRBD1 covers 7 bases. In germline, CDR1 is MDHEN, CDR2 SYDVKM. J lost 5 bases, V lost 6 bases, and 16 bases had no gene match. This CDR3 contains 17 residues. The CDR3 protein is CASRLGTATRAYQPQHF. The CDR3 nucleotides are TGTGCCAGCAGGTTGGGGACAGCTACGAGGGCGTATCAGCCCCAGCATTTT.

This chain uses TRBV7-9 with TRBJ2-3; the D gene is possibly TRBD2 (5 bases). The CDR3 spans 18 residues. The germline V gene has CDR1 SEHNR and CDR2 FQNEAQ (reference sequence). Trimming stripped 4 bases from V and 3 bases from J, with 23 bases between. The CDR3 protein is CASSSLRVKREGTDTQYF. The CDR3 nucleotides are TGTGCCAGCAGCTCCCTGAGGGTGAAGCGAGAAGGGACAGATACGCAGTATTTT.

This clonotype turned up a few times. This rearrangement joins TRBV4-3 to TRBJ1-2; D is uncertain. CDR1 and CDR2 (germline): LGHNA, YSLEER. CDR3 length: 11 residues. Trimming stripped 3 bases from V and 4 bases from J, with 3 bases between. CDR3 bases: TGCGCCAGCAGCCAGGGCTATGGCTACACCTTC. This codes for CASSQGYGYTF.

The J gene is TRBJ1-2, the V gene TRBV5-4; D is uncertain. The ends were cut back, 9 bases at V and 4 bases at J, with 13 bases in the middle. The CDR3 consists of 12 residues. CDR1 SGHNT and CDR2 YYREEE come from the germline V gene (reference sequence). The CDR3 region has the DNA TGTGCCACCCGCACAGACGGCTATGGCTACACCTTC. It specifies CATRTDGYGYTF.

The J gene is TRBJ2-7, the V gene TRBV30, with TRBD2 matching over 7 bases. In germline, CDR1 is GTSNPN, CDR2 SVGIG (reference sequence). The CDR3 contains 11 residues. After removal of 5 bases from V and 6 bases from J, the junction contained 4 bases not matched to a gene. CDR3 nucleotide sequence: TGTGCCTGGGGCATAGCGGGCGAGCAGTACTTC. As protein: CAWGIAGEQYF.

The CDR3 is CASSLYPTAYEQYF. As DNA, the CDR3 is TGTGCCAGCAGTTTATACCCCACTGCCTACGAGCAGTACTTC. The chain carries TRBV28 and TRBJ2-7; no clear D gene. Trimming took off 1 base at V and 2 bases at J, with 9 bases between the two ends. CDR3 length: 14 amino acids. Looked up from germline, CDR1 is MDHEN and CDR2 is SYDVKM.

The J gene is TRBJ2-1, the V gene TRBV7-6, with D uncertain. Trimming shortened V by 6 bases and J by 5 bases, and 11 bases separated the two germline ends. Germline loops: CDR1 SGHVS, CDR2 FNYEAQ. The CDR3 loop spans 13 amino acids. The CDR3 protein is CASRTRTDNEQFF. CDR3 nucleotide sequence: TGTGCCAGCAGAACAAGGACCGACAATGAGCAGTTCTTC.

This chain uses TRBV5-8 with TRBJ1-1, with no clear D. From germline, CDR1 is SGHTS and CDR2 YDEGEE. The CDR3 extends over 14 amino acids. Trimming pared 4 bases from V and 0 bases from J, leaving 10 bases between. CDR3 loop: CASSLTPMNTEAFF. CDR3 coding DNA: TGTGCCAGCAGCCTTACACCCATGAACACTGAAGCTTTCTTT.

This chain uses TRBV27 with TRBJ2-1; 7 nucleotides line up with TRBD2. V trimming: 6 bases; J trimming: 4 bases; junction bases outside the gene matches: 6. Germline CDR1 and CDR2: MNHEY and SMNVEV (reference sequence). This CDR3 comprises 14 residues. This CDR3 reads CASSNSGSYNEQFF. The CDR3 DNA reads as TGTGCCAGCAGCAATAGCGGGTCTTACAATGAGCAGTTCTTC.